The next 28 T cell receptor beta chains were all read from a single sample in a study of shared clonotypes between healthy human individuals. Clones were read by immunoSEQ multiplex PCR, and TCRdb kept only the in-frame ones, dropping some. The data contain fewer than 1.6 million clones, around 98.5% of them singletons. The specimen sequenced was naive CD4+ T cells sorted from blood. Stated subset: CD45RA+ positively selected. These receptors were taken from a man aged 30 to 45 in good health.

Here the CDR3 DNA reads TGCGCCAGCAGTGATGGGACGGGACCCCCCACAGATACGCAGTATTTT. Its protein product is CASSDGTGPPTDTQYF. The chain couples TRBV10-1 to TRBJ2-3, with D perhaps assigned TRBD1 or TRBD2 (5 bases each). The CDR3 sequence is 16 residues long. Germline V gene lookup returns CDR1 WNHNN and CDR2 SYGVQD (reference sequence). The V end was cut by 3 bases, the J end by 2 bases, with 15 bases between.

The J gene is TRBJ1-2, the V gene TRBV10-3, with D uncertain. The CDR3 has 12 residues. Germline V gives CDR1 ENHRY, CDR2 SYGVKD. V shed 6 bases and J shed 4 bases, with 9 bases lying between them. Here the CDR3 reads CAIRRGSYGYTF. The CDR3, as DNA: TGTGCCATCAGGCGGGGTTCCTATGGCTACACCTTC.

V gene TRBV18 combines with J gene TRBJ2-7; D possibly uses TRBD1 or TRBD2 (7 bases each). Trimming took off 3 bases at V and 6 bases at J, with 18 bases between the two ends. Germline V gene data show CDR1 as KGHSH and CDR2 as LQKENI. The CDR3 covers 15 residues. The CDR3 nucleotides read TGTGCCAGCTCACCCATAGACAGGGAGGGGGGCGAGCAGTACTTC. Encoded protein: CASSPIDREGGEQYF.

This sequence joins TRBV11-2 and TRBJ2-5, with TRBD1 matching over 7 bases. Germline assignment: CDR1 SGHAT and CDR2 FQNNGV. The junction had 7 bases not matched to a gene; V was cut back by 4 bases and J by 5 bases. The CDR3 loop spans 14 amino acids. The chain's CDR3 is CASSSPRGWETQYF. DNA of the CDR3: TGTGCCAGCAGCTCACCCAGGGGGTGGGAGACCCAGTACTTC. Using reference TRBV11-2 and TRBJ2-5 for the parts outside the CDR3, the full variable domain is EAGVAQSPRYKIIEKRQSVAFWCNPISGHATLYWYQQILGQGPKLLIQFQNNGVVDDSQLPKDRFSAERLKGVDSTLKIQPAKLEDSAVYLCASSSPRGWETQYFGPGTRLLVL.

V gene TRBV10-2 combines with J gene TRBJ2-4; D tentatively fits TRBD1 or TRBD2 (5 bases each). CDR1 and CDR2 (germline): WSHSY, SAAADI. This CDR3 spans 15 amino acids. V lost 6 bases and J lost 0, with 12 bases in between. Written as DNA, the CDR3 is TGCGCCAGCAGCGGGAAGGGGATAGCCAAAAACATTCAGTACTTC. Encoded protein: CASSGKGIAKNIQYF.

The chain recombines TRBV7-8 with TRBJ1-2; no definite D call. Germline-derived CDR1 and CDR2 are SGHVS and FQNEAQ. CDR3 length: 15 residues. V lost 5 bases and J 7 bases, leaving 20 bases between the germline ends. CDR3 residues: CASSPQSETAGGYTF. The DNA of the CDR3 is TGTGCCAGCAGCCCCCAGTCCGAGACCGCCGGTGGCTACACCTTC.

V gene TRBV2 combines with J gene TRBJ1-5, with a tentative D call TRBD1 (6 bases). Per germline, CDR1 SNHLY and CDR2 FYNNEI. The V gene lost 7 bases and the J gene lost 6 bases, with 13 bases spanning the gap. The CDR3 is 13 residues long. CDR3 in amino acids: CASTQGGTQPQHF. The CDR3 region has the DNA TGTGCCAGCACCCAAGGGGGGACTCAGCCCCAGCATTTT.

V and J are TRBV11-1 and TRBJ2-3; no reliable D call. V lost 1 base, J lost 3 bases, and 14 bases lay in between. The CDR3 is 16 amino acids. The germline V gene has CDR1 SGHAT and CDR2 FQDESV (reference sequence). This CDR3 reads CASSLGPRGVTDTQYF. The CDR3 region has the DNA TGTGCCAGCAGCTTAGGGCCCAGAGGTGTGACAGATACGCAGTATTTT.

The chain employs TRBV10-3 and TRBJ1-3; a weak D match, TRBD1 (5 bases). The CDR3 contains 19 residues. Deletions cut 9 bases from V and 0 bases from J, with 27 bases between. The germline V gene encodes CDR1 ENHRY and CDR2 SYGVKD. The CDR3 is CAMKERKGTAESSGNTIYF. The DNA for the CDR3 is TGTGCCATGAAGGAGAGAAAGGGGACGGCGGAATCCTCTGGAAACACCATATATTTT.

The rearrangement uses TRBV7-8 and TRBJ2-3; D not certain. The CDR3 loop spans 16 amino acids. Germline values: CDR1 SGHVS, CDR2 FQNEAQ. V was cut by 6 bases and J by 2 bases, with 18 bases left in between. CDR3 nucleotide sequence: TGTGCCAGCAGTATTGTCAGGCGCGCTCCCACAGATACGCAGTATTTT. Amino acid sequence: CASSIVRRAPTDTQYF. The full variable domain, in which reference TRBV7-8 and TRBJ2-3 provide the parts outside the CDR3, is GAGVSQSPRYKVAKRGQDVALRCDPISGHVSLFWYQQALGQGPEFLTYFQNEAQLDKSGLPSDRFFAERPEGSVSTLKIQRTQQEDSAVYLCASSIVRRAPTDTQYFGPGTRLTVL.

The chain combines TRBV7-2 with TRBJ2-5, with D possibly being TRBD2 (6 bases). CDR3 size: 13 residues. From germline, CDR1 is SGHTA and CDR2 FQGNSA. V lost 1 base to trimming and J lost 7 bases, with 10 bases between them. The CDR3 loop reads CASSLGTTGTQYF. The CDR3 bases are TGTGCCAGCAGCTTAGGGACTACGGGGACCCAGTACTTC.

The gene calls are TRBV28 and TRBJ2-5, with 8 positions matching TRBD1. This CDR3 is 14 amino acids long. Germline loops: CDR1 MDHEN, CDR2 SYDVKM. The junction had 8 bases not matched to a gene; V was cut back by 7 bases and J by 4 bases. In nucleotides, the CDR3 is TGTGCCAGCACACCCGGGACAGGTGTAGAGACCCAGTACTTC. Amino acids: CASTPGTGVETQYF.

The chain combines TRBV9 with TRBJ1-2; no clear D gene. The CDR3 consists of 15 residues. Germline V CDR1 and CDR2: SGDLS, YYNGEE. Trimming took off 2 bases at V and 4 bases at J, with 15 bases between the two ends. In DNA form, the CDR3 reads TGTGCCAGCAGCGTTGCCGTGGAGGGAGGCTATGGCTACACCTTC. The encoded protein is CASSVAVEGGYGYTF.

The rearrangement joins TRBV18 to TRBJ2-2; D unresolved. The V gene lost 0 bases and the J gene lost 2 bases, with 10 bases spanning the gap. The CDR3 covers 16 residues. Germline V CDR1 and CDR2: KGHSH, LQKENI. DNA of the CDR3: TGTGCCAGCTCACCACCAGGTCGGGTAAACACCGGGGAGCTGTTTTTT. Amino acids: CASSPPGRVNTGELFF.

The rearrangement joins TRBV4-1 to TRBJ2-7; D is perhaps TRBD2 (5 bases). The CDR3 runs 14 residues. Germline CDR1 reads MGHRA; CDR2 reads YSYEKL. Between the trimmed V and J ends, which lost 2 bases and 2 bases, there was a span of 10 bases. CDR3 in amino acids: CASSQREQAYEQYF. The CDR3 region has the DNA TGCGCCAGCAGCCAAAGGGAGCAGGCCTACGAGCAGTACTTC.

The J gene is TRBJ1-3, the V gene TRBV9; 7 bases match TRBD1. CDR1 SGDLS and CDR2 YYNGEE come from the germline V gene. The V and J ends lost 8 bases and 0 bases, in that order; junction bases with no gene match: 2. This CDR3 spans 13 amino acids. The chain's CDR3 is CARTGISGNTIYF. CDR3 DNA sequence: TGTGCCAGGACAGGGATCTCTGGAAACACCATATATTTT.

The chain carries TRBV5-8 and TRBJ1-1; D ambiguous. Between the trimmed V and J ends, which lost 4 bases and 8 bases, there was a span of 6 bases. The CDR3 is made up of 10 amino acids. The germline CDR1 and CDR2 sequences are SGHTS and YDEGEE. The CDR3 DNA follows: TGTGCCAGCAGCATCACGGAAGCTTTCTTT. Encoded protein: CASSITEAFF.

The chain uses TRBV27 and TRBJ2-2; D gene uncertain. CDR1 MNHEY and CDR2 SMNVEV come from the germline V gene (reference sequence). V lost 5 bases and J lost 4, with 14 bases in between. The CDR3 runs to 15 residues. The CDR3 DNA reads TGTGCCAGCAGTACTTGGACCGACGGCACCGGGGAGCTGTTTTTT. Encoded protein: CASSTWTDGTGELFF.

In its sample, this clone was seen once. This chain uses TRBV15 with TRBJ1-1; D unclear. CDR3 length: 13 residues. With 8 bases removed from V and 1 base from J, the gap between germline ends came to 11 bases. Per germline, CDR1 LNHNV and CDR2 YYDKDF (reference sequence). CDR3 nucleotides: TGTGCCACCTCGAGCAGATCGAACACTGAAGCTTTCTTT. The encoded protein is CATSSRSNTEAFF.

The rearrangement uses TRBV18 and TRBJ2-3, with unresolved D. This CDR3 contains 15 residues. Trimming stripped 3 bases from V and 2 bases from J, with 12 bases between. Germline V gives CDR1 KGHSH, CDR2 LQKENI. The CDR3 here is CASSPSTPSTDTQYF. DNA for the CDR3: TGTGCCAGCTCACCCTCCACTCCTTCCACAGATACGCAGTATTTT.

This CDR3 reads CASSPRAGTEAFF. CDR3 nucleotides: TGTGCCAGCAGCCCGAGAGCGGGCACTGAAGCTTTCTTT. The chain has TRBV6-5 and TRBJ1-1; no firm D call. The germline V gene has CDR1 MNHEY and CDR2 SVGAGI. V lost 6 bases to trimming and J lost 4 bases, with 12 bases between them. This CDR3 spans 13 amino acids.

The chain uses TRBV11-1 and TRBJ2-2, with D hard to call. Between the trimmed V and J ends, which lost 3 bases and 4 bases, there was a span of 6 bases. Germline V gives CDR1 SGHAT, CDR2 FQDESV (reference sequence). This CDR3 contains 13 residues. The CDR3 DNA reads TGTGCCAGCAGCTTTGGCTCCACCGGGGAGCTGTTTTTT. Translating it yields CASSFGSTGELFF. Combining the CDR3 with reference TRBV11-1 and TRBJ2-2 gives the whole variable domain EAEVAQSPRYKITEKSQAVAFWCDPISGHATLYWYRQILGQGPELLVQFQDESVVDDSQLPKDRFSAERLKGVDSTLKIQPAELGDSAMYLCASSFGSTGELFFGEGSRLTVL.

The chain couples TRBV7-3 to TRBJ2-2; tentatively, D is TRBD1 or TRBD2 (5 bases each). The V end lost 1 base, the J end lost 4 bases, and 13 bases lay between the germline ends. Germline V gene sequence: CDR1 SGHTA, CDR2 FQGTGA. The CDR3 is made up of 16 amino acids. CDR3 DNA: TGTGCCAGCAGCTTAAATGGGGGAGACAGCACCGGGGAGCTGTTTTTT. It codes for CASSLNGGDSTGELFF.

Written as DNA, the CDR3 is TGTGCCACCAAGAGAAGACTAGCGGGAGGACGGGGCACAGATACGCAGTATTTT. Translated: CATKRRLAGGRGTDTQYF. The rearrangement uses TRBV28 and TRBJ2-3; 13 nucleotides align to TRBD2. CDR3 length: 18 amino acids. CDR1 and CDR2 from the germline V gene are MDHEN and SYDVKM. J was trimmed by 1 base and V by 10 bases; bases with no gene match: 14.

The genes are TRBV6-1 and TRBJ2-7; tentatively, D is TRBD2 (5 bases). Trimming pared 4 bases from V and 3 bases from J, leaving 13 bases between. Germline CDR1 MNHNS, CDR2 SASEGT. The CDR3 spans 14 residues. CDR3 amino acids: CASSAKTTLYEQYF. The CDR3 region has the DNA TGTGCCAGCAGTGCAAAGACTACACTCTACGAGCAGTACTTC.

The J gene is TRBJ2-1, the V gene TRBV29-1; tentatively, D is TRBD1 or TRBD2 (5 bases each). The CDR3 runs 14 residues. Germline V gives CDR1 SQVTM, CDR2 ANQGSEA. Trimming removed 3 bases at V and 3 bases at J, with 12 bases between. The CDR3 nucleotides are TGCAGCGTTGATGGGGGAAAGGGCTACAATGAGCAGTTCTTC. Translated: CSVDGGKGYNEQFF.

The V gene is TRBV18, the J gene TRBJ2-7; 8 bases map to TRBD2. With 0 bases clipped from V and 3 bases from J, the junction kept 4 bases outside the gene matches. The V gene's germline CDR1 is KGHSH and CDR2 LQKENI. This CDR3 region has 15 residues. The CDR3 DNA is TGTGCCAGCTCACCACCCGGGAGGGAGTTCTACGAGCAGTACTTC. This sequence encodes CASSPPGREFYEQYF.

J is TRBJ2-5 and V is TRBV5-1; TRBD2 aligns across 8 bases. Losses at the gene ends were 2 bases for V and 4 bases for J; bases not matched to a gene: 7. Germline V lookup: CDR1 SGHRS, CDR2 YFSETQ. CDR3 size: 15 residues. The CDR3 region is CASSFYREGAETQYF. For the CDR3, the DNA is TGCGCCAGCAGCTTTTATCGGGAGGGCGCAGAGACCCAGTACTTC.